The T cell receptor (beta chain) under discussion was sequenced for a study of shared clonotypes between healthy human individuals. V dropped 6 bases and J dropped 4; count of bases not matched to a gene: 3. The CDR3 is made up of 12 amino acids. In germline, CDR1 is GTSNPN, CDR2 SVGIG (reference sequence). Produced via immunoSEQ multiplex PCR; TCRdb's table is partial and in-frame only. Among about 1 million clones listed, around four fifths were seen once. The V call is TRBV30, the J call TRBJ2-3, with 8 bases that match TRBD1. Sequencing was carried out using memory CD4+ T cells sorted from blood. Subset meaning: CD45RA-negative fraction. The sequence was obtained from a man between 18 and 29 years old in good health. The CDR3 loop is CACSGGADTQYF. The CDR3 coding sequence is TGTGCCTGCTCAGGGGGCGCAGATACGCAGTATTTT.